This T cell receptor beta chain derives from a study of T cell responses to AZD1222 COVID-19 vaccine. Trimming removed 2 bases from V and 4 bases from J; junction bases left unmatched: 9. CDR1 is MNHEY, CDR2 SVGEGT, per germline. CDR3 length equals 16 residues. Note on this clone: Its target is unknown.

General study results and limits: As reported, nearly half of all spike-specific TCRs target variant regions that are unmutated. Donors were mostly white British, more females; clonal diversity possibly underestimated. Baseline antibody screening turned up just a handful of seropositive AZD1222 recipients. Among vaccine-associated CD4 TCRs, coverage spanned spike, with dominance at 160-218 and 743-854.

Here immunoSEQ multiplex PCR was the method, and the copy in TCRdb shows in-frame clones only, minus some. The sample has 150,000 to 200,000 clones, over 80% seen once. This receptor was obtained from an adult in good health. Sample: peripheral blood, taken on day 0 of MenACWY control vaccination. The chain couples TRBV6-2 or TRBV6-3 to TRBJ2-3; 7 nucleotides match TRBD2. The CDR3 protein is CASSYGGGSGADTQYF. As DNA, the CDR3 is TGTGCCAGCAGTTACGGCGGGGGAAGTGGGGCAGATACGCAGTATTTT.